The 29 T cell receptor beta chains given below trace back to one sample, sequenced in a study of Ad26.COV2.S vaccination and SARS-CoV-2 variants. Repertoires were generated with immunoSEQ multiplex PCR, while TCRdb's copy carries only in-frame clones and drops some. This table holds about 400,000 clones, approximately 89% found once. The treatment was: 19 received Ad26.COV2.S at low or high dose, single or two shots; roughly five received placebo; per-sample allocation not given. At day 63 after the first vaccine or placebo injection, samples were drawn. Material: peripheral blood, obtained in a trial of Ad26.COV2.S vaccine versus placebo. These TCRs come from a person aged 18-65 years who received the Ad26.COV2.S COVID-19 vaccine or a placebo.

The DNA for the CDR3 is TGTGCCACCAGCAGAGACAGGGGAGCCAATGAGCAGTTCTTC. This encodes CATSRDRGANEQFF. The rearrangement uses TRBV15 and TRBJ2-1; D is possibly TRBD1 (6 bases). CDR1 and CDR2 (germline): LNHNV, YYDKDF (reference sequence). The CDR3 is made up of 14 amino acids. The V and J ends lost 0 bases and 6 bases respectively, with 9 bases between them.

In nucleotides, the CDR3 is TGTGCCAGCGAAAGACTAGCGGGAGCAGGCAATGAGCAGTTCTTC. Translating gives CASERLAGAGNEQFF. The chain combines TRBV25-1 with TRBJ2-1; 12 nucleotides agree with TRBD2. Germline V gives CDR1 MGHDK, CDR2 SYGVNS. The CDR3 has 15 residues. The junction had 8 bases not matched to a gene; V was cut back by 8 bases and J by 6 bases.

This chain uses TRBV7-3 with TRBJ2-5; 13 bases map to TRBD2. With V trimmed by 4 bases and J by 5 bases, 7 bases remained unmatched. This CDR3 spans 16 amino acids. Germline assignment: CDR1 SGHTA and CDR2 FQGTGA. The CDR3 DNA reads TGTGCCAGCAGCTCAGGACTAGCGGGAGCTGGTGAGACCCAGTACTTC. Protein product: CASSSGLAGAGETQYF. Full variable domain (rest looked up from reference TRBV7-3 and TRBJ2-5): GAGVSQTPSNKVTEKGKYVELRCDPISGHTALYWYRQSLGQGPEFLIYFQGTGAADDSGLPNDRFFAVRPEGSVSTLKIQRTERGDSAVYLCASSSGLAGAGETQYFGPGTRLLVL.

The table lists this clone with a count of one. This chain joins TRBV6-4 and TRBJ1-2; TRBD1 matches at 9 bases. The germline V gene has CDR1 MRHNA and CDR2 SNTAGT. Trimming at V came to 4 bases and at J to 7 bases, leaving 10 bases not matched to a gene. The length of the CDR3 is 15 residues. The CDR3 here is CASSATGGAGGGYTF. CDR3 bases: TGTGCCAGCAGTGCAACAGGGGGCGCAGGAGGTGGCTACACCTTC.

The V and J genes are TRBV9 and TRBJ2-3; 8 bases are a match to TRBD1. The V segment lost 5 bases and the J segment 2 bases; nucleotides outside the gene matches: 7. The CDR3 loop spans 15 amino acids. The V gene's germline CDR1 is SGDLS and CDR2 YYNGEE. This chain's CDR3 is CASSVTGVVTDTQYF. The CDR3 DNA is TGTGCCAGCAGTGTGACAGGGGTCGTCACAGATACGCAGTATTTT.

The chain couples TRBV18 to TRBJ2-1; TRBD2 aligns across 11 bases. Germline V gene lookup returns CDR1 KGHSH and CDR2 LQKENI. CDR3 length equals 14 residues. The V segment lost 6 bases and the J segment 6 bases; nucleotides outside the gene matches: 4. In DNA form, the CDR3 reads TGTGCCAGCTCGCTAGCGGGAGGTCTCAATGAGCAGTTCTTC. This encodes CASSLAGGLNEQFF. Full variable domain (rest looked up from reference TRBV18 and TRBJ2-1): NAGVMQNPRHLVRRRGQEARLRCSPMKGHSHVYWYRQLPEEGLKFMVYLQKENIIDESGMPKERFSAEFPKEGPSILRIQQVVRGDSAAYFCASSLAGGLNEQFFGPGTRLTVL.

The chain uses TRBV27 and TRBJ1-6, with 8 bases aligning to TRBD1. The CDR3 consists of 14 residues. Trimming cost V 6 bases and J 9 bases; bases outside gene matches: 7. CDR1 is MNHEY, CDR2 SMNVEV, per germline (reference sequence). CDR3 residues: CASSPDRGSSPLHF. As DNA, the CDR3 is TGTGCCAGCAGCCCCGACAGGGGTAGTTCACCCCTCCACTTT.

This chain connects TRBV28 to TRBJ2-7; 9 bases are a match to TRBD1. J gave up 3 bases and V 5 bases, and 14 bases lay outside the gene matches. CDR1 MDHEN and CDR2 SYDVKM come from the germline V gene. The CDR3 length is 17 residues. This chain's CDR3 is CASSEQILDRGRYEQYF. As DNA, the CDR3 is TGTGCCAGCAGTGAGCAAATACTGGACAGGGGTCGCTACGAGCAGTACTTC.

CDR3 nucleotide sequence: TGTGCCAGCAGCGTAGAAGTCGAGGGAGCAAACTATGGCTACACCTTC. Residues: CASSVEVEGANYGYTF. This chain joins TRBV9 and TRBJ1-2; D unresolved. Trimming cost V 0 bases and J 2 bases, with 14 bases left between them. The CDR3 is 16 amino acids. From germline, CDR1 is SGDLS and CDR2 YYNGEE. The variable domain in full, completed from reference TRBV9 and TRBJ1-2, reads DSGVTQTPKHLITATGQRVTLRCSPRSGDLSVYWYQQSLDQGLQFLIQYYNGEERAKGNILERFSAQQFPDLHSELNLSSLELGDSALYFCASSVEVEGANYGYTFGSGTRLTVV.

CDR3 region: CASSLEGRGLQGTEAFF. CDR3 coding DNA: TGTGCCAGCAGCTTAGAAGGCAGGGGGCTGCAAGGAACTGAAGCTTTCTTT. The chain links TRBV5-4 to TRBJ1-1; TRBD1 matches at 8 bases. V shed 2 bases and J 5 bases; nucleotides not matched to a gene: 14. CDR1 is SGHNT, CDR2 YYREEE, per germline (reference sequence). This CDR3 has 17 residues.

The V call is TRBV25-1, the J call TRBJ2-3; D may be TRBD2 (6 bases). The CDR3 has 15 residues. CDR1 is MGHDK, CDR2 SYGVNS, per germline. V lost 4 bases and J 1 base, leaving 12 bases between the germline ends. CDR3 coding DNA: TGTGCCAGCAGTGTTAGGGGAGGTGGCACAGATACGCAGTATTTT. This sequence encodes CASSVRGGGTDTQYF.

This clone is a singleton in its sample. The V and J genes are TRBV9 and TRBJ2-2, with D possibly TRBD2 on 5 matching bases. From germline, CDR1 is SGDLS and CDR2 YYNGEE. V dropped 4 bases and J dropped 6 bases, with 22 bases sitting between them. The CDR3 loop spans 17 amino acids. This CDR3 reads CASSPADLTRLAGELFF. CDR3 sequence (DNA): TGTGCCAGCAGCCCCGCCGATCTTACTAGATTGGCCGGGGAGCTGTTTTTT.

The J gene is TRBJ1-4, the V gene TRBV12-5; D is undetermined. The length of the CDR3 is 16 residues. V lost 1 base and J lost 0, with 9 bases in between. Germline V gene data show CDR1 as LGHNT and CDR2 as FRNRAP. CDR3 loop: CASGLGQDATNEKLFF. CDR3 sequence (DNA): TGTGCTAGTGGTTTGGGCCAGGACGCAACTAATGAAAAACTGTTTTTT. The whole variable domain, remainder taken from reference TRBV12-5 and TRBJ1-4, is DARVTQTPRHKVTEMGQEVTMRCQPILGHNTVFWYRQTMMQGLELLAYFRNRAPLDDSGMPKDRFSAEMPDATLATLKIQPSEPRDSAVYFCASGLGQDATNEKLFFGSGTQLSVL.

The chain is built from TRBV30 and TRBJ2-7; 8 positions match TRBD1. Per germline, CDR1 GTSNPN and CDR2 SVGIG (reference sequence). Losses at the gene ends were 2 bases for V and 7 bases for J; bases not matched to a gene: 7. This CDR3 is 13 amino acids long. As DNA, the CDR3 is TGTGCCTGGAGTAGAGGACAGGGTCAAGAGCAGTACTTC. Translation: CAWSRGQGQEQYF.

The J gene is TRBJ2-1, the V gene TRBV7-5. TRBV7-5 is annotated as a pseudogene. This CDR3 region has 16 residues. In nucleotides, the CDR3 is TGTGCCAGAAGCTTCTCCCTCAGGGAGCCCTACAATGAGCAGTTCTTC. It translates to CARSFSLREPYNEQFF.

The V call is TRBV24-1, the J call TRBJ2-3; 7 nucleotides align to TRBD1. This CDR3 has 15 amino acids. CDR1 is KGHDR and CDR2 is SFDVKD in the germline V gene. With 5 bases clipped from V and 3 bases from J, the junction kept 7 bases outside the gene matches. CDR3 sequence reads: CATSGYRGGTDTQYF. The CDR3 nucleotides are TGTGCCACCAGTGGATACAGGGGCGGTACAGATACGCAGTATTTT.

The genes are TRBV18 and TRBJ2-1; D gene unclear. This CDR3 comprises 13 residues. The V end lost 6 bases, the J end lost 4 bases, and 10 bases lay between the germline ends. Germline V lookup: CDR1 KGHSH, CDR2 LQKENI. CDR3 in DNA: TGTGCCAGCTCCCGGGCCCCTTACAATGAGCAGTTCTTC. Translated: CASSRAPYNEQFF.

The genes are TRBV5-1 and TRBJ1-2; no firm D call. V lost 1 base and J lost 4, with 11 bases in between. CDR3 length: 14 amino acids. Germline V gene data show CDR1 as SGHRS and CDR2 as YFSETQ. CDR3 protein: CASSLSHGSYGYTF. The DNA of the CDR3 is TGCGCCAGCAGCTTGTCCCACGGAAGCTATGGCTACACCTTC. The full variable domain, in which reference TRBV5-1 and TRBJ1-2 provide the parts outside the CDR3, is KAGVTQTPRYLIKTRGQQVTLSCSPISGHRSVSWYQQTPGQGLQFLFEYFSETQRNKGNFPGRFSGRQFSNSRSEMNVSTLELGDSALYLCASSLSHGSYGYTFGSGTRLTVV.

The rearrangement links TRBV6-5 to TRBJ1-1; maybe TRBD1 (5 bases). Germline V CDR1 and CDR2: MNHEY, SVGAGI. The CDR3 runs 15 residues. V was clipped by 6 bases and J by 8 bases, with 22 bases between them. DNA for the CDR3: TGTGCCAGCAGCGTGCGACCCTCCGAAGGGGTGGAAGCTTTCTTT. This sequence encodes CASSVRPSEGVEAFF.

V and J are TRBV3-1 (or the pseudogene TRBV3-2) and TRBJ1-4, with D possibly matching TRBD1 (5 bases). Trimming removed 1 base at V and 8 bases at J, with 8 bases between. The CDR3 is 13 amino acids. CDR1 is LGHDT and CDR2 is YNNKEL in the germline V gene (reference sequence). The CDR3, as DNA: TGTGCCAGCAGCCAAGGTTGGGGGGAAAAACTGTTTTTT. Protein: CASSQGWGEKLFF.

The chain has TRBV27 and TRBJ1-6; 7 nucleotides line up with TRBD1. The CDR3 runs 14 residues. With 2 bases clipped from V and 7 bases from J, the junction kept 2 bases outside the gene matches. CDR1 and CDR2 from the germline V gene are MNHEY and SMNVEV (reference sequence). CDR3 nucleotide sequence: TGTGCCAGCAGTTTAGGGACAGAAAATTCACCCCTCCACTTT. Protein sequence: CASSLGTENSPLHF.

This chain connects TRBV9 to TRBJ1-2; no definite D call. V was pared by 4 bases and J by 2 bases, with 9 bases between. Germline V CDR1 and CDR2: SGDLS, YYNGEE. CDR3 length: 13 amino acids. DNA for the CDR3: TGTGCCAGCAGCCCTGACGTAAACTATGGCTACACCTTC. Its protein is CASSPDVNYGYTF.

The chain couples TRBV10-1 to TRBJ1-6, with D maybe TRBD1 (5 bases). The V end lost 4 bases, the J end lost 9 bases, and 13 bases lay between the germline ends. The germline CDR1 and CDR2 sequences are WNHNN and SYGVQD (reference sequence). The CDR3 is 14 residues long. The CDR3 bases are TGCGCCAGCAGTGCCTCAGGGATTGGTTCACCCCTCCACTTT. Translation gives CASSASGIGSPLHF.

This chain joins TRBV18 and TRBJ2-7, with D hard to call. The CDR3 has 15 amino acids. Trimming took off 3 bases at V and 2 bases at J, with 14 bases between the two ends. Germline V CDR1 and CDR2: KGHSH, LQKENI. The CDR3 region has the DNA TGTGCCAGCTCACCGCTTGGGGATATCGCCTACGAGCAGTACTTC. Protein: CASSPLGDIAYEQYF.

The chain couples TRBV3-1 (or the pseudogene TRBV3-2) to TRBJ2-1; possible D gene TRBD1, 7 bases. This CDR3 region has 15 residues. Germline values: CDR1 LGHDT, CDR2 YNNKEL (reference sequence). V was cut by 4 bases and J by 10 bases, with 20 bases left in between. The CDR3 spells CASSPRQGSGLEQFF. CDR3 in DNA: TGTGCCAGCAGCCCCCGACAGGGATCGGGACTGGAGCAGTTCTTC.

The J gene is TRBJ2-3, the V gene TRBV9; 7 nucleotides agree with TRBD2. The CDR3 has 15 amino acids. J gave up 6 bases and V 0 bases, and 7 bases lay outside the gene matches. Germline V gives CDR1 SGDLS, CDR2 YYNGEE. The CDR3 DNA is TGTGCCAGCAGCGTAGGAGGACTAGAGTTGGATACGCAGTATTTT. This codes for CASSVGGLELDTQYF.

The chain couples TRBV14 to TRBJ1-2, with 8 bases fitting TRBD1. The V segment lost 2 bases and the J segment 6 bases; nucleotides outside the gene matches: 8. This CDR3 spans 15 amino acids. Germline values: CDR1 SGHDN, CDR2 FVKESK. CDR3: CASSQRSGGFDGYTF. Here the CDR3 DNA reads TGTGCCAGCAGCCAAAGGTCAGGGGGCTTCGATGGCTACACCTTC. Based on the CDR3 plus reference TRBV14 and TRBJ1-2, the full variable domain is EAGVTQFPSHSVIEKGQTVTLRCDPISGHDNLYWYRRVMGKEIKFLLHFVKESKQDESGMPNNRFLAERTGGTYSTLKVQPAELEDSGVYFCASSQRSGGFDGYTFGSGTRLTVV.

This clone was found a few times. The chain joins TRBV5-6 to TRBJ1-1, with D maybe TRBD1 (5 bases). The germline V gene has CDR1 SGHDT and CDR2 YYEEEE. V shed 4 bases and J shed 5 bases, with 15 bases lying between them. This CDR3 comprises 14 residues. CDR3 residues: CASSRPREGTEAFF. CDR3 bases: TGTGCCAGCAGCCGGCCCCGAGAGGGGACTGAAGCTTTCTTT.

The rearrangement uses TRBV2 and TRBJ2-7; 9 nucleotides match TRBD1. The V gene end was trimmed by 8 bases and the J gene end by 3 bases; junction bases not matched to a gene: 8. In germline, CDR1 is SNHLY, CDR2 FYNNEI. The CDR3 has 14 amino acids. As DNA, the CDR3 is TGTGCCAGCCGGTCCGGGACAGGGAACTACGAGCAGTACTTC. Its protein product is CASRSGTGNYEQYF. Complete variable domain (other parts from reference TRBV2 and TRBJ2-7): EPEVTQTPSHQVTQMGQEVILRCVPISNHLYFYWYRQILGQKVEFLVSFYNNEISEKSEIFDDQFSVERPDGSNFTLKIRSTKLEDSAMYFCASRSGTGNYEQYFGPGTRLTVT.